This TCR beta chain was obtained from a study of T-cell memory formation after mild COVID-19. Study-wide results and limits: Contracting clones from day 15 to 85 showed balanced CD4/CD8; later expanders favored CD4+.

There are a few counts of this clonotype. Its antigen remains unidentified. TCRdb re-called the 5' RACE reads through MiXCR, storing one row per CDR3 protein. The sample shows 100,000 to 150,000 distinct CDR3 sequences, about 5.9% of them seen only once. The J segment lost 7 bases and the V segment lost 5 bases, leaving 2 bases of the junction unmatched. From germline, CDR1 is LNHDA and CDR2 SQIVND (reference sequence). The CDR3 loop spans 13 amino acids. This chain uses TRBV19 with TRBJ1-4; 9 bases line up with TRBD1. This TCR was sampled from an adult woman who had mild COVID-19 (a few samples of this study predate the infection). Cell type and time point are not known. Sequenced input: PBMCs or a T cell subset sorted from them (not recorded which). The CDR3 sequence: CASSSGQGEKLFF. The CDR3 region has the DNA TGTGCCAGTAGTTCGGGACAGGGTGAAAAACTGTTTTTT.